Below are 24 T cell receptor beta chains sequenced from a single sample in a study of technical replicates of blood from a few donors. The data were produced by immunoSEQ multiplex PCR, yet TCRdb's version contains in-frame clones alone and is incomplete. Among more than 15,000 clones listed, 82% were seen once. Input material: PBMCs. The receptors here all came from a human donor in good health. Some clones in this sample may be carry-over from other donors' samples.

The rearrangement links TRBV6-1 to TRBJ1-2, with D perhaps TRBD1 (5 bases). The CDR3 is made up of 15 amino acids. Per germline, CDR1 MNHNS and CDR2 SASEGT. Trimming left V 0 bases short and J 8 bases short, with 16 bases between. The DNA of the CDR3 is TGTGCCAGCAGTGAAGCGTGGACCCAGGGTCGGGGCTACACCTTC. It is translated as CASSEAWTQGRGYTF.

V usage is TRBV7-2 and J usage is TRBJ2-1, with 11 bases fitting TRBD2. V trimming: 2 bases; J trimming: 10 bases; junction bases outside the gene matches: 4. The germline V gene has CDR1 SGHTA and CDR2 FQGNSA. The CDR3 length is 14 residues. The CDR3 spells CASSLIAGGVEQFF. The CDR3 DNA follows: TGTGCCAGCAGCTTAATAGCGGGAGGGGTAGAGCAGTTCTTC.

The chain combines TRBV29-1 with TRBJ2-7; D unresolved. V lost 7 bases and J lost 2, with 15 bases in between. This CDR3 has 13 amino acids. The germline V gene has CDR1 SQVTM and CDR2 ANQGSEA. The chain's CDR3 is CSAFERSTYEQYF. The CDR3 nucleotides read TGCAGCGCCTTTGAACGTAGTACCTACGAGCAGTACTTC.

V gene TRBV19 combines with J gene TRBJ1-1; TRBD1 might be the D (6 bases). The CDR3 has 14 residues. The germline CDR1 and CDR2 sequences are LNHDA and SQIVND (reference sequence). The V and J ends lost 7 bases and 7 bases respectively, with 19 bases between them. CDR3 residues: CASTLGRQGHEAFF. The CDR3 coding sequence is TGTGCCAGTACCTTAGGACGGCAGGGGCATGAAGCTTTCTTT. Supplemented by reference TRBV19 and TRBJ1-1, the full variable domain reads DGGITQSPKYLFRKEGQNVTLSCEQNLNHDAMYWYRQDPGQGLRLIYYSQIVNDFQKGDIAEGYSVSREKKESFPLTVTSAQKNPTAFYLCASTLGRQGHEAFFGQGTRLTVV.

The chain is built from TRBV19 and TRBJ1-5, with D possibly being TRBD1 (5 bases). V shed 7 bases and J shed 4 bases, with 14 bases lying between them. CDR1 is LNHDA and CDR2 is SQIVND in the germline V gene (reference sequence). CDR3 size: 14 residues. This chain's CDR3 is CASKHQGGNQPQHF. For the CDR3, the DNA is TGTGCCAGTAAACATCAGGGTGGAAATCAGCCCCAGCATTTT.

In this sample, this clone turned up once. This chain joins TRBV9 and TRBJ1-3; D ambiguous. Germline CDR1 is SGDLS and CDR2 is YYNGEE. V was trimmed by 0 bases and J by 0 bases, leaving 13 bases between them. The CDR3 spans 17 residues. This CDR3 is CASSVVATAASGNTIYF. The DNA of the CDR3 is TGTGCCAGCAGCGTAGTGGCAACAGCCGCCTCTGGAAACACCATATATTTT.

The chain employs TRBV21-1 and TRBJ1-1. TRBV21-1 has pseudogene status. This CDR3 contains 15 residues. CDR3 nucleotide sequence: TGTGCCAGCAGCAAAGCTGGGCAGGGAGGCACTGAAGCTTTCTTT. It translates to CASSKAGQGGTEAFF.

Here the CDR3 DNA reads TGTGCCTGGAGTGTATCCGGCCAGTGGGGAGCGAGCACAGATACGCAGTATTTT. It encodes CAWSVSGQWGASTDTQYF. The gene calls are TRBV30 and TRBJ2-3; possible D gene TRBD2, 5 bases. Trimming removed 0 bases from V and 0 bases from J, with 19 bases in between. Germline CDR1 is GTSNPN and CDR2 is SVGIG (reference sequence). This CDR3 is 18 amino acids long.

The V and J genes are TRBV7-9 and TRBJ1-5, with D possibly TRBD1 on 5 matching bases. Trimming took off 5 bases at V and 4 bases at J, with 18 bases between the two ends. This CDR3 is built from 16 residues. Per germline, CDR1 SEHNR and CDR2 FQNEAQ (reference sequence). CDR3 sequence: CASSRSGGGRNQPQHF. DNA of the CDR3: TGTGCCAGCAGCCGGAGCGGGGGTGGTCGGAATCAGCCCCAGCATTTT. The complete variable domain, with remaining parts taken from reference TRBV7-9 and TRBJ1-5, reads DTGVSQNPRHKITKRGQNVTFRCDPISEHNRLYWYRQTLGQGPEFLTYFQNEAQLEKSRLLSDRFSAERPKGSFSTLEIQRTEQGDSAMYLCASSRSGGGRNQPQHFGDGTRLSIL.

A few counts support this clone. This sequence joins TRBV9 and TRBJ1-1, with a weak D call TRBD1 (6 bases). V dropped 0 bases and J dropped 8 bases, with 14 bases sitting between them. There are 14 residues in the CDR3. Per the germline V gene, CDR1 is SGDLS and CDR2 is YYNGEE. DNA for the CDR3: TGTGCCAGCAGCGTAGGTACAGGGCCTGGAGAAGCTTTCTTT. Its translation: CASSVGTGPGEAFF.

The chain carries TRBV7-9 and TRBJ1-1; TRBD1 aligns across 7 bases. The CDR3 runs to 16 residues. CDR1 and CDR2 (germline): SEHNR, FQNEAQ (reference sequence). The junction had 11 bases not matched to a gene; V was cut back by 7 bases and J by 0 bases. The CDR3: CASKVQGPIMNTEAFF. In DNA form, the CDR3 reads TGTGCCAGCAAAGTACAGGGGCCTATCATGAACACTGAAGCTTTCTTT.

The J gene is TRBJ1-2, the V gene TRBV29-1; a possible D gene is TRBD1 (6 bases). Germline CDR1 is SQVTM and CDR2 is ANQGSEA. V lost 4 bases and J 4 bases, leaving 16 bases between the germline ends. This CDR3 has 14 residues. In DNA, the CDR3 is TGCAGCGTTGGAACAGGGTTTTGGGGCTATGGCTACACCTTC. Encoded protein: CSVGTGFWGYGYTF.

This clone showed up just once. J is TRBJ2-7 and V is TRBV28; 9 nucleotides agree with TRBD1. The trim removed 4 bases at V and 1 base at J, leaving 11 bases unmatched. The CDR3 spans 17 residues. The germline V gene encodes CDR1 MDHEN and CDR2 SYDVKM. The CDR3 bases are TGTGCCAGCAGTTCGCCACCGGGACAGGGAGTTTCCTACGAGCAGTACTTC. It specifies CASSSPPGQGVSYEQYF.

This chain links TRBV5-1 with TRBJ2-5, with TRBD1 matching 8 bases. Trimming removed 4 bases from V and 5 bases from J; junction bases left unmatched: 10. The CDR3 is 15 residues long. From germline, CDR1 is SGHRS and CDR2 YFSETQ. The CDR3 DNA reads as TGCGCCAGCAGCCCGACGGACAGGGATTTGGAGACCCAGTACTTC. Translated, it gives CASSPTDRDLETQYF. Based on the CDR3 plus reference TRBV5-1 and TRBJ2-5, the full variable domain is KAGVTQTPRYLIKTRGQQVTLSCSPISGHRSVSWYQQTPGQGLQFLFEYFSETQRNKGNFPGRFSGRQFSNSRSEMNVSTLELGDSALYLCASSPTDRDLETQYFGPGTRLLVL.

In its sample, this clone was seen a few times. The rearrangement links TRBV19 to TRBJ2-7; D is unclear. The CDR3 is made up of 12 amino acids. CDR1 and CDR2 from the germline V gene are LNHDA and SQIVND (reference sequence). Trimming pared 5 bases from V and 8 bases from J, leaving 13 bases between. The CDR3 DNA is TGTGCCAGTAGTTCTGGTTGGTACAAGCAGTACTTC. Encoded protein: CASSSGWYKQYF.

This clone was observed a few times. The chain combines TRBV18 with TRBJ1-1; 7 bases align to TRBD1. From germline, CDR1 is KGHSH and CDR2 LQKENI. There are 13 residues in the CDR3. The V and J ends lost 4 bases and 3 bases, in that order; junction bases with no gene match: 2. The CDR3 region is CASSLTGDTEAFF. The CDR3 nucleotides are TGTGCCAGCTCACTCACAGGGGACACTGAAGCTTTCTTT.

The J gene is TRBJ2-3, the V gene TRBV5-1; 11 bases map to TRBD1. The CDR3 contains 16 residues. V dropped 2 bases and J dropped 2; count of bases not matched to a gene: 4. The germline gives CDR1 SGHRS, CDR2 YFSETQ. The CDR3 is CASSLFGQGATDTQYF. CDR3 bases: TGCGCCAGCAGCTTATTCGGACAGGGGGCCACAGATACGCAGTATTTT.

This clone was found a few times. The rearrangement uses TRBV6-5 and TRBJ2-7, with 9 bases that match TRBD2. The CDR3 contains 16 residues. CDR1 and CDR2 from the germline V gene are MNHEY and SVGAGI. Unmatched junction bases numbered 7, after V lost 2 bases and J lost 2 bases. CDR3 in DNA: TGTGCCAGCAGTTACCTAAGCGGGAGGTCGACCTACGAGCAGTACTTC. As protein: CASSYLSGRSTYEQYF.

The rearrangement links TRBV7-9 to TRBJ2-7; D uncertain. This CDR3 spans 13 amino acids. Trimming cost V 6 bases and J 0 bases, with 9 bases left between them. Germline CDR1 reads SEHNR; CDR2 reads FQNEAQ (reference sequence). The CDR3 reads CASRSSNSYEQYF. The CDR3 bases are TGTGCCAGCAGGTCGAGCAACTCCTACGAGCAGTACTTC.

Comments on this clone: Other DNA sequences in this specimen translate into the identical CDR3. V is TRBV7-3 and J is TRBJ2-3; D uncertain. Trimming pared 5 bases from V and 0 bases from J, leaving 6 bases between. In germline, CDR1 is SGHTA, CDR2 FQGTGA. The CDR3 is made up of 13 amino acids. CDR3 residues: CASSPSSTDTQYF. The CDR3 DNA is TGTGCCAGCAGCCCTTCTAGCACAGATACGCAGTATTTT.

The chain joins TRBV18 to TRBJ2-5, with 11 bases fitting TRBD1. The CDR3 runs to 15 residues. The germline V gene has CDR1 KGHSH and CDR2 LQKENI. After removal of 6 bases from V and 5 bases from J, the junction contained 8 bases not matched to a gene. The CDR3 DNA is TGTGCCAGCTCCCCGGACAGGGGGCGCCGGGAGACCCAGTACTTC. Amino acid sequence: CASSPDRGRRETQYF.

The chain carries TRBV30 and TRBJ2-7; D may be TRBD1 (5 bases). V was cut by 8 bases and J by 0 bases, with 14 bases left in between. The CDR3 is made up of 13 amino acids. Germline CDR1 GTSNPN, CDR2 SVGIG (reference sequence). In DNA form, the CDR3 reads TGTGCCAGTAAGACAGCTTACTCCTACGAGCAGTACTTC. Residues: CASKTAYSYEQYF.

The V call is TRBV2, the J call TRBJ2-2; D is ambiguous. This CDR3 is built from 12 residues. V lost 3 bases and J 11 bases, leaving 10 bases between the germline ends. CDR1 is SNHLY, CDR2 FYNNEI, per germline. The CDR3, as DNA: TGTGCCAGCAGTGACCAGCGTGGTGAGCTGTTTTTT. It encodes CASSDQRGELFF.

CDR3 region: CASAYGQGPTEAFF. CDR3 coding DNA: TGTGCCAGCGCTTATGGACAGGGGCCCACTGAAGCTTTCTTT. The V and J genes are TRBV7-6 and TRBJ1-1; 9 bases are shared with TRBD1. There are 14 residues in the CDR3. CDR1 and CDR2 (germline): SGHVS, FNYEAQ. V shed 8 bases, J shed 4 bases, and the junction held 8 bases outside the gene matches.